This is a list of T cell receptor beta chains from one sample in a study of T cells in localized non-small cell lung cancer. Clones were read by immunoSEQ multiplex PCR, and TCRdb kept only the in-frame ones, dropping some. The sample carries about 27,000 clones, 80% to 95% recorded once. The source material was peripheral blood, sampled before any cancer treatment. All receptors derive from a woman between 35 and 75 years old with stage I lung adenocarcinoma. Each CDR3 is given with its conserved first and last residue. Each record gives: V gene, J gene, clone size, D gene, CDR3 DNA, CDR3 protein. The D gene is left open where the match is weak. A row's size may be missing; if present it is once, few, many or a size class.

>TRBV19|TRBJ1-3|NA|NA
TGTGCCAGTAGTACCCTTGCCAGGGCAGTCGGAAACACCATATATTTT
CASSTLARAVGNTIYF
>TRBV7-2|TRBJ2-1|NA|NA
TGTGCCAGCACCTCTTACGTGAATGAGCAGTTCTTC
CASTSYVNEQFF
>TRBV29-1|TRBJ2-7|NA|NA
TGCAGCGCCGCCCCTTCTTCCTACGAGCAGTACTTC
CSAAPSSYEQYF
>TRBV7-2|TRBJ2-7|NA|NA
TGTGCCAGCAGCTACGTTGGCAGCTCCTACGAGCAGTACTTC
CASSYVGSSYEQYF
>TRBV5-1|TRBJ2-3|NA|NA
TGCGCCAGCAGCTTGGAGACCTCTAGCACAGATACGCAGTATTTT
CASSLETSSTDTQYF
>TRBV5-5|TRBJ1-3|NA|NA
TGTGCCAGCAGTTTGCTGACTGGAGGAAACACCATATATTTT
CASSLLTGGNTIYF
>TRBV5-6|TRBJ2-3|NA|NA
TGTGCCAGCAGGCTAACCGGGGACGCTAGCACAGATACGCAGTATTTT
CASRLTGDASTDTQYF
>TRBV30|TRBJ1-2|NA|NA
TGTGCCTGGAGTGTAGGGCTGCTAGCCTATGGCTACACCTTC
CAWSVGLLAYGYTF
>TRBV18|TRBJ1-1|NA|NA
TGTGCCAGCTCACCACCGGAAACTGAAGCTTTCTTT
CASSPPETEAFF
>TRBV19|TRBJ1-5|NA|TRBD1
TGTGCCAGTAGCTACCGGGACAGGCATAATCAGCCCCAGCATTTT
CASSYRDRHNQPQHF
>TRBV19|TRBJ1-5|NA|TRBD1
TGTGCCAGTAGTACTGAGACAGGGAATCAGCCCCAGCATTTT
CASSTETGNQPQHF
>TRBV29-1|TRBJ2-1|NA|TRBD2
TGCAGCGTAAGCTCGGGGGGGCGGCACAATGAGCAGTTCTTC
CSVSSGGRHNEQFF
>TRBV10-3|TRBJ2-3|NA|NA
TGTGCCATCAGCGGACGGCTAAGCACAGATACGCAGTATTTT
CAISGRLSTDTQYF
>TRBV6-5|TRBJ1-5|NA|NA
TGTGTCAGCAGCCCCGAGGGGGGTCAGCCCCAGCATTTT
CVSSPEGGQPQHF
>TRBV5-1|TRBJ1-1|NA|TRBD1
TGCGCCAGCAGCTTGACAGGGGGGACTGAAGCTTTCTTT
CASSLTGGTEAFF
>TRBV2|TRBJ1-1|NA|NA
TGTGCCAGCGAAAGGAGGGAGAACACTGAAGCTTTCTTT
CASERRENTEAFF
>TRBV2|TRBJ1-3|once|NA
TGTGCCAGCAGTGTCATCTCGGGAAACACCATATATTTT
CASSVISGNTIYF
>TRBV30|TRBJ1-1|NA|TRBD1
TGTGCCTGGGGGACAGGGGTTTTCACTGAAGCTTTCTTT
CAWGTGVFTEAFF
>TRBV5-1|TRBJ1-4|NA|NA
TGCGCCAGCAAGGGGGATGGGAAGGAAAAACTGTTTTTT
CASKGDGKEKLFF
>TRBV29-1|TRBJ1-1|NA|NA
TGCAGCACAGACGGGATGGAAGGTGGCACTGAAGCTTTCTTT
CSTDGMEGGTEAFF
>TRBV7-2|TRBJ2-5|NA|TRBD1
TGTGCCAGCAGCCCCCGATCGGACAGGGGGCAAGAGACCCAGTACTTC
CASSPRSDRGQETQYF